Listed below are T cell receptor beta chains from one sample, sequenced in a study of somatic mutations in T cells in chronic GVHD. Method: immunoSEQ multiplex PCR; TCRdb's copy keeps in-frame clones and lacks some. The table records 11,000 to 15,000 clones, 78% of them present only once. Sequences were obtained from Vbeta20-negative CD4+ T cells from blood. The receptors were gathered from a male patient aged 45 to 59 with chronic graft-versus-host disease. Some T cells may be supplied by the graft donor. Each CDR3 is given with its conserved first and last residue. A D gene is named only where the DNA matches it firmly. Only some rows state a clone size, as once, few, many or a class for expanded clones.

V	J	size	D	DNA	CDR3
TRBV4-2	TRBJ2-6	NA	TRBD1	TGTGCCAGCAGCCAAGACACCGGGACAGGGGCTGGGGCCAACGTCCTGACTTTC	CASSQDTGTGAGANVLTF
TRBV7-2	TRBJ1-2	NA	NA	TGTGCCAGCAGCCCCCCGGGGGGGACGTATGGCTACACCTTC	CASSPPGGTYGYTF
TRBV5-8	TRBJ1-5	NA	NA	TGTGCCAGCAGCTTGGGGACATCTTATCAGCCCCAGCATTTT	CASSLGTSYQPQHF
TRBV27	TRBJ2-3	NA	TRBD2	TGTGCCAGCAGTTTATTCGGGACTAGCGGGAGCTTGACAGATACGCAGTATTTT	CASSLFGTSGSLTDTQYF
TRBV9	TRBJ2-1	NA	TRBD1	TGTGCCAGCAGGGGGACAGGGTCAGTGGGCGAGCAGTTCTTC	CASRGTGSVGEQFF
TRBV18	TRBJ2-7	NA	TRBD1	TGTGCCAGCTCACCTCCCGTAACAGGGGCCTACGAGCAGTACTTC	CASSPPVTGAYEQYF
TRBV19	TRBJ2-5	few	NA	TGTGCCAGTAGAAACGGGCCGGGAAGAAGGGAAGAGACCCAGTACTTC	CASRNGPGRREETQYF
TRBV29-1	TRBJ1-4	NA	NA	TGCAGCGTTGAATTGGGCGGGGGACATGAAAAACTGTTTTTT	CSVELGGGHEKLFF
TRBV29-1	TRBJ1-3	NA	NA	TGCACCCTGCACCGGTTTCTCTCTGGAAACACCATATATTTT	CTLHRFLSGNTIYF
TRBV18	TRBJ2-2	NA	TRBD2	TGTGCCAGCTCATCCCGGGGGGGCCTTACCGGGGAGCTGTTTTTT	CASSSRGGLTGELFF
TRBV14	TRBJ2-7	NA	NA	TGTGCCAGCAGCCCCTTGCTTTCGGGAGCCTACGAGCAGTACTTC	CASSPLLSGAYEQYF
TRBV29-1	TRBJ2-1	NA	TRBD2	TGCAGCGTCTCCGGGGGGGGGAGCGGCTCCTACAATGAGCAGTTCTTC	CSVSGGGSGSYNEQFF
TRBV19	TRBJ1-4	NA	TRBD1	TGTGCCAGTAGTAACGACAGGGATCGGGAAAAACTGTTTTTT	CASSNDRDREKLFF
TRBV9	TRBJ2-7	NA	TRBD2	TGTGCCAGCAGCATAAGCGGGACGGCCTACGAGCAGTACTTC	CASSISGTAYEQYF
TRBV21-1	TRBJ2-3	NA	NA	TGTGCCAGCAGCAATCGGACAGTTATAGGGACAGATACGCAGTATTTT	CASSNRTVIGTDTQYF
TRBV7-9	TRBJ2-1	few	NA	TGTGCCAGCAGCATCATGCGTGGTGAGCAGTTCTTC	CASSIMRGEQFF
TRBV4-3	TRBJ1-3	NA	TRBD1	TGCGCCAGCAGCCAAGAACCACAGGGGTTCTCTGGAAACACCATATATTTT	CASSQEPQGFSGNTIYF
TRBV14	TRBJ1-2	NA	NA	TGTGCCAGCAGCCAAGGCGGCCAGAACTATGGCTACACCTTC	CASSQGGQNYGYTF
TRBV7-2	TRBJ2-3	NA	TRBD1	TGTGCCAGCAGCTTGACAGGGGTACAAGAAGATACGCAGTATTTT	CASSLTGVQEDTQYF
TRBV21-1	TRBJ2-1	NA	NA	TGTGCCAGCAGCCCGAGGACAGGGGCCTACAATGAGCAGTTCTTC	CASSPRTGAYNEQFF
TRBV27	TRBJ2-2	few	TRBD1	TGTGCCAGCAGTCCCGGGGACAGATACACCGGGGAGCTGTTTTTT	CASSPGDRYTGELFF
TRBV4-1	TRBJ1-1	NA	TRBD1	TGCGCCAGCCGACAAATGGACAGGGCGAGGGCTGAAGCTTTCTTT	CASRQMDRARAEAFF
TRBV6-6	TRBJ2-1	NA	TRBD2	TGTGCCAGCAGTTACGCGGGGGGGCTGAATAATGAGCAGTTCTTC	CASSYAGGLNNEQFF
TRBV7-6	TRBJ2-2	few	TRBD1	TGTGCCAGCAGGGGGACAGGGAACACCGGGGAGCTGTTTTTT	CASRGTGNTGELFF
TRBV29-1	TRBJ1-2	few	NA	TGCAGCGTTGAATCAGGGATCTATGGCTACACCTTC	CSVESGIYGYTF
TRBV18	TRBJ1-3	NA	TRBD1	TGTGCCAGCGCTTCGACAGGGGATGGAAACACCATATATTTT	CASASTGDGNTIYF
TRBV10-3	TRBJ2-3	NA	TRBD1	TGTGCCATCACTCCGGGACAGGGACAGAGTGTGCAGTATTTT	CAITPGQGQSVQYF
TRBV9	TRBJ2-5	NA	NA	TGTGCCAGCAGCGCGGGACTGCTCCAAGAGACCCAGTACTTC	CASSAGLLQETQYF
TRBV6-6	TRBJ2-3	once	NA	TGTGCCAGCAGTTACATGGGGGGTACGCAGTATTTT	CASSYMGGTQYF
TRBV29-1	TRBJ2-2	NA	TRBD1	TGCAGCGTCGGACAGGGGCACGGGGAGCTGTTTTTT	CSVGQGHGELFF
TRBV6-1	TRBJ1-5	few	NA	TGTGCCAGCACCACGGAGTCTAATCAGCCCCAGCATTTT	CASTTESNQPQHF
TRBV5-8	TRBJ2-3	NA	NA	TGTGCCAGCAGCCCCCAGGCGGGAAATACAGATACGCAGTATTTT	CASSPQAGNTDTQYF
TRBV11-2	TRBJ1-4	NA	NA	TGTGCCAGCAGCTTAGTAGTTTCGGGAAAGAGTGAAAAACTGTTTTTT	CASSLVVSGKSEKLFF
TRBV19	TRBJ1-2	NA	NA	TGTGCCAGTAGTCCGCCGTCGGAGGGAAGAAGCGGCTACACCTTC	CASSPPSEGRSGYTF
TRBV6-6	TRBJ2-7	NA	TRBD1	TGTGCCACTATTACAGGGGGCAGGACCTACGAGCAGTACTTC	CATITGGRTYEQYF
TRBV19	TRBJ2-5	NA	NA	TGTGCCAGTAGTATAGGGAGGGCAGCGCTCCTCTCTCAAGAGACCCAGTACTTC	CASSIGRAALLSQETQYF
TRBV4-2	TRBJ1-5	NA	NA	TGTGCCAGCAGCCAAGGACAGGCCGGGAATCAGCCCCAGCATTTT	CASSQGQAGNQPQHF
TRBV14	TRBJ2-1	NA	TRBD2	TGTGCCAGCAAGAAGCTAGCGGAGAGCTCCTACAATGAGCAGTTCTTC	CASKKLAESSYNEQFF
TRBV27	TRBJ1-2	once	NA	TGTGCCAGCAGGTCCTCCTCCATGGGGGGGCAATATGGCTACACCTTC	CASRSSSMGGQYGYTF
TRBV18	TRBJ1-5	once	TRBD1	TGTGCCAGCTCACCAAGTCAGGGGGCGAGGAATCAGCCCCAGCATTTT	CASSPSQGARNQPQHF
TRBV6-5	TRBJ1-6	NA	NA	TGTGCCACCCTCACCTCCGGGGAATCACCCCTCCACTTT	CATLTSGESPLHF
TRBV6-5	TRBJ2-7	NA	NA	TGTGCCAGCAGTTACTCGGGGGCGGCGAGGCCCTACGAGCAGTACTTC	CASSYSGAARPYEQYF
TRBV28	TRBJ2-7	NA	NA	TGTGCCAGCAGTTCCTCCTACGAGCAGTACTTC	CASSSSYEQYF
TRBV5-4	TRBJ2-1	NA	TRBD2	TGTGCCAGCAGCTTCTACCTGGGAGCGGGGGGGTACAATGAGCAGTTCTTC	CASSFYLGAGGYNEQFF
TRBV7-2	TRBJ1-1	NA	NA	TGTGCCAGCAGCCCCTACTTGAACACTGAAGCTTTCTTT	CASSPYLNTEAFF
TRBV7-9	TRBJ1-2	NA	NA	TGTGCCAGCAGCCCAGGGGCCGGGCAGGCGGAAGGCTACACCTTC	CASSPGAGQAEGYTF
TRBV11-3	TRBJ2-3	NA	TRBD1	TGTGCCAGCAGCTCCGGGACAGGGCCAGATACGCAGTATTTT	CASSSGTGPDTQYF
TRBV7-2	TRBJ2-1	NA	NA	TGTGCCAGCAGCTTAGCTGGGGCACAGTCCTACAATGAGCAGTTCTTC	CASSLAGAQSYNEQFF
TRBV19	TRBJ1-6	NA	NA	TGTGCCAGTAACCCTTATGACAGCAATTCACCCCTCCACTTT	CASNPYDSNSPLHF
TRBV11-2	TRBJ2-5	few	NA	TGTGCCAGCAGGGCTGGTGAGACCCAGTACTTC	CASRAGETQYF
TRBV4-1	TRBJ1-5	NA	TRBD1	TGCGCCAGCAGCCTGAGGCGGGACAGGTTACAACAGCGGCATTTT	CASSLRRDRLQQRHF
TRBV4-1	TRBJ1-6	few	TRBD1	TGCGCCAGCAGCCAAGGCGGACAGGGCGAGTCACCCCTCCACTTT	CASSQGGQGESPLHF
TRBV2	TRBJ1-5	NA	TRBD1	TGTGCCAGCAGGCCGGGACAGGGGAAATTTCAGCCCCAGCATTTT	CASRPGQGKFQPQHF
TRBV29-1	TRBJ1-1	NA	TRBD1	TGCAGCGTACAAGAAACACAGGGGACCACTGAAGCTTTCTTT	CSVQETQGTTEAFF
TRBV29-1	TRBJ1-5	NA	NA	TGCAGCGTTGGTGGCAGGGACTACAATCAGCCCCAGCATTTT	CSVGGRDYNQPQHF
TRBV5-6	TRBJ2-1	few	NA	TGTGCCAGCAGCTTACAGGGCTACAATGAGCAGTTCTTC	CASSLQGYNEQFF
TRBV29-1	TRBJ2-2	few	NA	TGCAGCGTTGGGATGGACTTCACCGGGGAGCTGTTTTTT	CSVGMDFTGELFF
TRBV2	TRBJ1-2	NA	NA	TGTGCCAGCAGTGGACAGATTAACTATGGCTACACCTTC	CASSGQINYGYTF